A single sample gave rise to the 20 T cell receptor beta chains below, sequenced in a study of blood T cell repertoires in COVID-19 (TCRdb year 2020). The library was built by means of the immunoSEQ multiplex PCR assay. TCRdb carries this immuneACCESS record with in-frame sequences only. Its versions omit some clonotypes, under half of them owing to an unresolved V gene in the studies checked, with the rest unexplained. The sample table contains roughly 97,000 clones; only one count was recorded for about 80% of them. The ten biggest clones cover over 9.5% of the sample. Sequencing was carried out using peripheral blood. Source of these receptors: a man aged 65-85 years with acute or convalescent COVID-19.

The sample holds a few counts of this clone. The V and J genes are TRBV19 and TRBJ1-5; 12 bases line up with TRBD1. The CDR3 contains 14 residues. J lost 7 bases, V lost 7 bases, and 5 bases had no gene match. CDR1 is LNHDA and CDR2 is SQIVND in the germline V gene (reference sequence). The CDR3: CASTGTGGGQPQHF. Here the CDR3 DNA reads TGTGCCAGTACAGGGACAGGGGGCGGGCAGCCCCAGCATTTT.

J is TRBJ2-3 and V is TRBV9, with 9 bases aligning to TRBD2. The junction had 10 bases not matched to a gene; V was cut back by 0 bases and J by 2 bases. Germline V gene sequence: CDR1 SGDLS, CDR2 YYNGEE. The CDR3 is made up of 18 amino acids. The CDR3 nucleotides read TGTGCCAGCAGCGTAGTTCCCTATAGCGGGAGAATCACAGATACGCAGTATTTT. Its protein product is CASSVVPYSGRITDTQYF.

This clone was observed a few times. V usage is TRBV19 and J usage is TRBJ1-1; 10 bases are shared with TRBD1. From germline, CDR1 is LNHDA and CDR2 SQIVND (reference sequence). V lost 7 bases to trimming and J lost 5 bases; unmatched junction nucleotides: 4. The CDR3 consists of 13 residues. The CDR3 nucleotides are TGTGCCAGTAACCAGGACAGGGGGACTGAAGCTTTCTTT. Its translation is CASNQDRGTEAFF.

The rearrangement joins TRBV27 to TRBJ1-5; the D is unclear. This CDR3 spans 15 amino acids. Looked up from germline, CDR1 is MNHEY and CDR2 is SMNVEV (reference sequence). Deletions cut 6 bases from V and 2 bases from J, with 14 bases between. The CDR3 is CASRSPGVGNQPQHF. The CDR3, as DNA: TGTGCCAGCAGATCCCCCGGTGTTGGCAATCAGCCCCAGCATTTT.

The chain couples TRBV5-6 to TRBJ1-1, with D possibly being TRBD1 (6 bases). The CDR3 totals 13 residues. Trimming removed 1 base from V and 7 bases from J, with 11 bases in between. The V gene's germline CDR1 is SGHDT and CDR2 YYEEEE. The DNA for the CDR3 is TGTGCCAGCAGCTTGAAGGGGGGGAATGAAGCTTTCTTT. Its translation: CASSLKGGNEAFF.

The chain couples TRBV2 to TRBJ2-1; 12 bases agree with TRBD2. Trimming took 9 bases from V and 7 from J; bases not matched to a gene: 4. CDR1 is SNHLY, CDR2 FYNNEI, per germline. The CDR3 extends over 13 amino acids. CDR3 in amino acids: CASLAGGSNEQFF. CDR3 nucleotides: TGTGCCAGTCTAGCGGGAGGGTCTAATGAGCAGTTCTTC.

V and J are TRBV30 and TRBJ1-2, with D possibly matching TRBD1 (5 bases). Per germline, CDR1 GTSNPN and CDR2 SVGIG (reference sequence). V lost 2 bases, J lost 3 bases, and 7 bases lay in between. CDR3 length: 12 residues. The CDR3 region is CAWSRGDYGYTF. CDR3 sequence (DNA): TGTGCCTGGAGTAGGGGCGACTATGGCTACACCTTC.

The rearrangement uses TRBV5-1 and TRBJ2-7, with TRBD2 matching 10 bases. The CDR3 totals 16 residues. V was pared by 2 bases and J by 1 base, with 6 bases of the junction left unmatched. Germline CDR1 SGHRS, CDR2 YFSETQ. CDR3 DNA: TGCGCCAGCAGCTTTGGTCCTAGCGGGGGTTCCTACGAGCAGTACTTC. It yields the protein CASSFGPSGGSYEQYF.

In its sample, this clone was seen a few times. Here the CDR3 DNA reads TGTGCCAGCAGCGTAGGGGCCAGTCGGGAGCAGTACTTC. Protein sequence: CASSVGASREQYF. The V gene is TRBV9, the J gene TRBJ2-7; D remains ambiguous. This CDR3 spans 13 amino acids. Looked up from germline, CDR1 is SGDLS and CDR2 is YYNGEE. V lost 0 bases and J lost 7, with 11 bases in between.

The V gene is TRBV28, the J gene TRBJ1-1; D may be TRBD1 (5 bases). The CDR3 totals 15 residues. V lost 7 bases, J lost 1 base, and 16 bases lay in between. CDR1 and CDR2 (germline): MDHEN, SYDVKM. The CDR3 DNA follows: TGTGCCAGCATTCCATGGGCAGGGCAGAACACTGAAGCTTTCTTT. Its protein is CASIPWAGQNTEAFF.

CDR3 region: CASRQRTGTMNTEAFF. CDR3 nucleotide sequence: TGTGCCAGCAGACAAAGGACAGGGACAATGAACACTGAAGCTTTCTTT. The chain employs TRBV2 and TRBJ1-1, with 8 bases matching TRBD1. The germline V gene has CDR1 SNHLY and CDR2 FYNNEI. V was clipped by 6 bases and J by 0 bases; unmatched bases: 9. This CDR3 is built from 16 residues.

The chain is built from TRBV2 and TRBJ1-2; 10 bases line up with TRBD1. V trimming: 7 bases; J trimming: 4 bases; junction bases outside the gene matches: 12. The CDR3 spans 16 residues. The germline V gene encodes CDR1 SNHLY and CDR2 FYNNEI. The CDR3 DNA follows: TGTGCCAGCACCTCCTGGCTGGACAGGGGGACCTATGGCTACACCTTC. Protein sequence: CASTSWLDRGTYGYTF.

The chain combines TRBV3-1 (or the pseudogene TRBV3-2) with TRBJ2-1; 14 positions agree with TRBD2. Germline trimming cut 6 bases from V and 7 bases from J; bases unmatched to any gene: 8. This CDR3 has 16 residues. Germline-derived CDR1 and CDR2 are LGHDT and YNNKEL (reference sequence). CDR3 nucleotides: TGTGCCAGCAGTCACCGGGGACTAGCGGGGGTAAATGAGCAGTTCTTC. Its translation: CASSHRGLAGVNEQFF.

This sequence joins TRBV9 and TRBJ1-1, with D uncertain. The V gene lost 4 bases and the J gene lost 5 bases, with 15 bases spanning the gap. CDR1 and CDR2 from the germline V gene are SGDLS and YYNGEE. This CDR3 region has 14 residues. The CDR3 reads CASSLRQGDTEAFF. The DNA for the CDR3 is TGTGCCAGCAGCCTTAGACAAGGCGATACTGAAGCTTTCTTT.

This clone was seen a few times. The chain has TRBV5-1 and TRBJ1-1; TRBD1 agrees at 8 bases. The CDR3 length is 12 residues. The germline V gene encodes CDR1 SGHRS and CDR2 YFSETQ. V was pared by 4 bases and J by 7 bases, with 3 bases of the junction left unmatched. The CDR3 region is CASSVTGGEAFF. The CDR3, as DNA: TGCGCCAGCAGCGTCACAGGGGGTGAAGCTTTCTTT.

The rearrangement uses TRBV9 and TRBJ2-1; 7 positions agree with TRBD2. The V and J ends lost 0 bases and 15 bases, in that order; junction bases with no gene match: 12. Germline V lookup: CDR1 SGDLS, CDR2 YYNGEE. The CDR3 runs to 14 residues. Here the CDR3 DNA reads TGTGCCAGCAGCGTAGCTACGGGGGGAGGCCATCCGTTCTTC. Translation: CASSVATGGGHPFF.

J is TRBJ2-6 and V is TRBV28, with TRBD1 as a possible D gene (5 bases). CDR1 is MDHEN and CDR2 is SYDVKM in the germline V gene. Trimming left V 1 base short and J 4 bases short, with 8 bases between. The CDR3 covers 15 residues. The CDR3 spells CASSLLGAGANVLTF. The CDR3 DNA is TGTGCCAGCAGTTTATTAGGGGCAGGGGCCAACGTCCTGACTTTC. Looking up the rest from reference TRBV28 and TRBJ2-6 gives the full variable domain: DVKVTQSSRYLVKRTGEKVFLECVQDMDHENMFWYRQDPGLGLRLIYFSYDVKMKEKGDIPEGYSVSREKKERFSLILESASTNQTSMYLCASSLLGAGANVLTFGAGSRLTVL.

This clone was recorded once. The rearrangement joins TRBV27 to TRBJ2-7; TRBD1 aligns across 9 bases. Per the germline V gene, CDR1 is MNHEY and CDR2 is SMNVEV (reference sequence). The junction had 10 bases not matched to a gene; V was cut back by 7 bases and J by 3 bases. CDR3 length: 15 residues. The CDR3 DNA follows: TGTGCCAGCACCCAGACAGGGGGTCCCCACTACGAGCAGTACTTC. Protein: CASTQTGGPHYEQYF.

The chain links TRBV15 to TRBJ2-7, with a tentative D call TRBD1 (6 bases). The CDR3 consists of 14 residues. Germline-derived CDR1 and CDR2 are LNHNV and YYDKDF (reference sequence). Trimming shortened V by 8 bases and J by 3 bases, and 17 bases separated the two germline ends. The CDR3 sequence is CATGVLGQNYEQYF. CDR3 bases: TGTGCCACCGGAGTCTTGGGACAAAACTACGAGCAGTACTTC.

The chain carries TRBV6-2 or TRBV6-3 and TRBJ2-1, with D hard to call. The V gene lost 6 bases and the J gene lost 5 bases, with 14 bases spanning the gap. The CDR3 has 14 residues. Germline assignment: CDR1 MNHEY and CDR2 SVGEGT. The CDR3 spells CASSPSRQHNEQFF. CDR3 nucleotide sequence: TGTGCCAGCAGCCCCTCGAGGCAGCACAATGAGCAGTTCTTC.